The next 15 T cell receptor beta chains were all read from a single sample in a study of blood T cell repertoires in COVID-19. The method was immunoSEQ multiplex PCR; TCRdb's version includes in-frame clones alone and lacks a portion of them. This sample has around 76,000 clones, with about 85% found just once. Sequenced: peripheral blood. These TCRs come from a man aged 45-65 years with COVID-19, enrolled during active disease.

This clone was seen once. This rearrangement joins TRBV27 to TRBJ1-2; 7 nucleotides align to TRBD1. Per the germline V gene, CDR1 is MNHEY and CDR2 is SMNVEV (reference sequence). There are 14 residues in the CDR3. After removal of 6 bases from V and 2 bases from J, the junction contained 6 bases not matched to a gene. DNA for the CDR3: TGTGCCAGCAGAGATACAGGGGAGAACTATGGCTACACCTTC. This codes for CASRDTGENYGYTF.

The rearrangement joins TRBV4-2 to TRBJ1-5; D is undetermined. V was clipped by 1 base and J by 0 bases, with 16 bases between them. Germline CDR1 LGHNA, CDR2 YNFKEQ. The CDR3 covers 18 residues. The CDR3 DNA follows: TGTGCCAGCAGCCAAGCAAGTGCAGGTATCCTTAGCAATCAGCCCCAGCATTTT. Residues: CASSQASAGILSNQPQHF.

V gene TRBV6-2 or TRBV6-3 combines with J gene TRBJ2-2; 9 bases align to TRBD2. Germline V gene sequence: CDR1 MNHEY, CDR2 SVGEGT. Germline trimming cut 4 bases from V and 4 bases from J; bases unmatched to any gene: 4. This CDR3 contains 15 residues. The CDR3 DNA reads TGTGCCAGCAGTTTCTTAGCGGGAGTCACCGGGGAGCTGTTTTTT. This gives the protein CASSFLAGVTGELFF.

CDR3 region: CASSRTGGTEAFF. The CDR3 region has the DNA TGTGCCAGCAGCCGGACAGGGGGCACTGAAGCTTTCTTT. This rearrangement joins TRBV7-8 to TRBJ1-1; 10 nucleotides match TRBD1. Germline loops: CDR1 SGHVS, CDR2 FQNEAQ. Trimming removed 5 bases from V and 4 bases from J; junction bases left unmatched: 1. The CDR3 covers 13 residues.

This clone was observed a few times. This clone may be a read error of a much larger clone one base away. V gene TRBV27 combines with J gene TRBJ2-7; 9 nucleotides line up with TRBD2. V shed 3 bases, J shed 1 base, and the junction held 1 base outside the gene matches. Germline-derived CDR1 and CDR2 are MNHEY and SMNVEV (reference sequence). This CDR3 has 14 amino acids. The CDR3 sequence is CASSFTSGSYEQYF. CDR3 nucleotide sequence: TGTGCCAGCAGTTTTACTAGCGGGTCCTACGAGCAGTACTTC.

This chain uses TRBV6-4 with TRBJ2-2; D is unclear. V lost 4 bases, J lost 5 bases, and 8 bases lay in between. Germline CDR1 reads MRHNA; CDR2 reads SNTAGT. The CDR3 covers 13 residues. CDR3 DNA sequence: TGTGCCAGCAGTGCCATAGAGACCGGGGAGCTGTTTTTT. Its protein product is CASSAIETGELFF.

CDR3 in amino acids: CASSKPQRGYNEQFF. The DNA of the CDR3 is TGTGCCAGCAGCAAACCCCAGCGGGGATACAATGAGCAGTTCTTC. The chain joins TRBV21-1 to TRBJ2-1; the table calls TRBD2, which could not be checked here. TRBV21-1 is listed as a pseudogene. The CDR3 extends over 15 amino acids.

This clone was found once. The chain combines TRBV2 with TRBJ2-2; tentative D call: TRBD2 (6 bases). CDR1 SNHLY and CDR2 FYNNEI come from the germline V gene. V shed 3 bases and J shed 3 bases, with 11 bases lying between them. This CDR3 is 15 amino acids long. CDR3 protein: CASSERGRDTGELFF. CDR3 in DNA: TGTGCCAGCAGTGAGCGGGGACGGGACACCGGGGAGCTGTTTTTT.

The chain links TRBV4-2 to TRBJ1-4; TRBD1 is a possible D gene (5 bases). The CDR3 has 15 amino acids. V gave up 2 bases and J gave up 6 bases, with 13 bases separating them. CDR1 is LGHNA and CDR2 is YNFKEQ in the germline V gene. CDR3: CASSQSGGEDEKLFF. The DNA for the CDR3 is TGTGCCAGCAGCCAATCTGGAGGGGAGGATGAAAAACTGTTTTTT.

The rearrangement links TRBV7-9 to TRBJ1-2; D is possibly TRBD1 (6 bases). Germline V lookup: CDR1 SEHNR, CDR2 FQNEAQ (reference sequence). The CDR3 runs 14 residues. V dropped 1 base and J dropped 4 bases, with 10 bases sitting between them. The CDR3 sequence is CASSLDPDSYGYTF. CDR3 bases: TGTGCCAGCAGCTTAGACCCGGACAGCTATGGCTACACCTTC. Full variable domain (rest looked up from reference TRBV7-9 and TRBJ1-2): DTGVSQNPRHKITKRGQNVTFRCDPISEHNRLYWYRQTLGQGPEFLTYFQNEAQLEKSRLLSDRFSAERPKGSFSTLEIQRTEQGDSAMYLCASSLDPDSYGYTFGSGTRLTVV.

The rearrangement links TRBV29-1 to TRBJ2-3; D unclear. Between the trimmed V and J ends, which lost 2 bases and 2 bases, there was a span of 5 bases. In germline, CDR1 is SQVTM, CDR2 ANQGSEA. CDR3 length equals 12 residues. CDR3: CSVESPTDTQYF. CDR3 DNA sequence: TGCAGCGTTGAAAGCCCCACAGATACGCAGTATTTT.

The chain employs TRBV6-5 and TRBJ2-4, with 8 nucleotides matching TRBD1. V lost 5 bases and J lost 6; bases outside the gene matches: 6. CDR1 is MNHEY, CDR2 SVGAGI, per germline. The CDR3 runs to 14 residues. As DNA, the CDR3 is TGTGCCAGCAGTCAACCGGGACAGGCAAACATTCAGTACTTC. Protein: CASSQPGQANIQYF.

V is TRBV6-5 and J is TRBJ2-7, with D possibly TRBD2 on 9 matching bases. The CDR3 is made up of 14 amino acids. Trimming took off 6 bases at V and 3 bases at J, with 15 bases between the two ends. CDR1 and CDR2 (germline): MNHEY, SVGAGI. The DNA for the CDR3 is TGTGCCAGCAGGCCTAGCGGGACAGGCTACGAGCAGTACTTC. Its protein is CASRPSGTGYEQYF.

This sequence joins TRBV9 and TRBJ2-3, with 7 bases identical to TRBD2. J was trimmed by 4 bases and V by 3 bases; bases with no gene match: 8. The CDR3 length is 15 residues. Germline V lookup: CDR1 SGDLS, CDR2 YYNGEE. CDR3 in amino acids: CASSGGLRGADTQYF. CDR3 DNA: TGTGCCAGCAGCGGGGGACTCCGGGGGGCAGATACGCAGTATTTT.

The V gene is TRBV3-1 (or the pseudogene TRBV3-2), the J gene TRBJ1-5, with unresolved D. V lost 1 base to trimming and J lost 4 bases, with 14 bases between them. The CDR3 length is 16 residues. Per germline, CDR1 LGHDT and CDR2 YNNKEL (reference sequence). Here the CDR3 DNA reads TGTGCCAGCAGCCAAGTAGCCCCGGGATCTAATCAGCCCCAGCATTTT. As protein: CASSQVAPGSNQPQHF.